This record covers a single T cell receptor beta chain. Its target is unknown. The sample comes from a study of T-cell memory formation after mild COVID-19. Study overall: TCR clusters were largely donor specific. Study-wide findings and caveats: The CD4+ clones that contracted clustered mainly within CM and EM, and the CD8+ clones concentrated in EMRA. Specificity for SARS-CoV-2 was not confirmed among the second-wave clones peaking on day 37.

TCRdb fed the 5' RACE reads into MiXCR, producing one record per CDR3 protein. The table shows 390,000 or so distinct CDR3 sequences, with 15% to 20% occurring only once. CDR1 and CDR2 from the germline V gene are MGHRA and YSYEKL. V shed 1 base, J shed 4 bases, and the junction held 11 bases outside the gene matches. The CDR3 consists of 17 residues. This sequence was found in a man younger than 30 who had mild COVID-19 (a few samples of this study predate the infection). Cell type and time point are not known. The V call is TRBV4-1, the J call TRBJ2-3, with TRBD2 matching 7 bases. The sample comprised PBMCs or a T cell subset sorted from them (not recorded which). CDR3 nucleotide sequence: TGCGCCAGCAGCCAAGTGGGAGAGCGGGGATTGGCAGATACGCAGTATTTT. It is translated as CASSQVGERGLADTQYF.